This T cell receptor (beta chain) was recovered during a study of monozygotic twins with inflammatory bowel disease. The RNA usage for each TCR library was around 3,600 ng of total RNA. TCRdb reprocessed the 5' RACE reads, keeping one entry per CDR3 protein, no DNA. Reported are some 150,000 distinct CDR3 sequences; the ten largest clones contain just under 7.5%. Germline CDR1 and CDR2: MNHNS and SASEGT. This CDR3 region has 16 residues. This chain uses TRBV6-1 with TRBJ2-3; lacking DNA, the TRBD2 call made by TCRdb goes unchecked. Specimen: blood. This clonotype was sampled from a human donor with ulcerative colitis or Crohn's disease, or a healthy co-twin of an affected twin (not recorded which). CDR3 residues: CASSISGGAAADTQYF.